This T cell receptor beta chain was sequenced during a study of T cell responses to AZD1222 COVID-19 vaccine. Findings and caveats of the study: There were mostly white British donors and more females than males, and clonal diversity was possibly underestimated. It was only after the peak T cell response that any repertoires were sampled. CD4 TCRs covered the whole spike, strongest at regions 160-218 and 743-854.

The protocol was immunoSEQ multiplex PCR, while the TCRdb copy is restricted to in-frame clones and leaves out a portion. The sample includes 150,000 to 200,000 clones, roughly 94% seen only once; the top ten take under 1.5%. The CDR3 length is 14 residues. The V gene end was trimmed by 1 base and the J gene end by 7 bases; junction bases not matched to a gene: 5. Looked up from germline, CDR1 is LGHDT and CDR2 is YNNKEL (reference sequence). As for this clone: Its antigen is as yet unknown.

The rearrangement uses TRBV3-1 (or the pseudogene TRBV3-2) and TRBJ1-1; 8 positions agree with TRBD1. The sequenced sample was peripheral blood, obtained 28 days after the second AZD1222 dose. The TCR originated in an adult who received the AZD1222 COVID-19 vaccine. CDR3 DNA sequence: TGTGCCAGCAGCCAAGGACGTGGACAGGGTGAAGCTTTCTTT. This gives the protein CASSQGRGQGEAFF.